The 11 T cell receptor beta chains below all came from one sample that was sequenced in a study of T cell responses to AZD1222 COVID-19 vaccine. Clones were read by immunoSEQ multiplex PCR, and TCRdb kept only the in-frame ones, dropping some. The sample yields 140,000 to 150,000 clones, around 88% seen once. Source: peripheral blood, taken on day 0 of AZD1222 vaccination. The source of these receptors is an adult in good health.

DNA for the CDR3: TGTGCCAGTAGCCCGGTTTCGACGGGAAACACCATATATTTT. Its translation: CASSPVSTGNTIYF. The chain combines TRBV19 with TRBJ1-3, with D uncertain. CDR3 size: 14 residues. Trimming shortened V by 6 bases and J by 4 bases, and 13 bases separated the two germline ends. Germline V CDR1 and CDR2: LNHDA, SQIVND (reference sequence).

The chain carries TRBV21-1 and TRBJ1-2; the listed D gene, TRBD1, was not tested against the DNA. TRBV21-1 is classified as a pseudogene. The CDR3 is made up of 14 amino acids. The chain's CDR3 is CASSKVQGYYGYTF. CDR3 coding DNA: TGTGCCAGCAGCAAAGTTCAGGGTTACTATGGCTACACCTTC.

The DNA for the CDR3 is TGTGCCAGCAGTTACCCCGCCGGGACTAATAGCAATCAGCCCCAGCATTTT. Encoded protein: CASSYPAGTNSNQPQHF. The chain combines TRBV6-2 or TRBV6-3 with TRBJ1-5; tentative D call: TRBD1 (5 bases). The CDR3 loop spans 17 amino acids. From germline, CDR1 is MNHEY and CDR2 SVGEGT. V gave up 2 bases and J gave up 0 bases, with 14 bases separating them.

J is TRBJ2-1 and V is TRBV3-1 (or the pseudogene TRBV3-2); tentative D call: TRBD1 (6 bases). The CDR3 is made up of 13 amino acids. Looked up from germline, CDR1 is LGHDT and CDR2 is YNNKEL (reference sequence). V lost 6 bases and J lost 6, with 12 bases in between. The CDR3 is CASRQGAANEQFF. The DNA of the CDR3 is TGTGCCAGCAGACAGGGAGCTGCCAATGAGCAGTTCTTC.

Only one count was recorded for this clone. This rearrangement joins TRBV30 to TRBJ1-5; TRBD1 matches at 7 bases. CDR1 is GTSNPN and CDR2 is SVGIG in the germline V gene (reference sequence). CDR3 length: 13 amino acids. J was trimmed by 7 bases and V by 5 bases; bases with no gene match: 8. CDR3 nucleotides: TGTGCCTGGGGGAGACAGGGAAGCCAGCCCCAGCATTTT. This translates into CAWGRQGSQPQHF.

J is TRBJ1-2 and V is TRBV19; D is possibly TRBD1 (5 bases). Germline V gene lookup returns CDR1 LNHDA and CDR2 SQIVND (reference sequence). The CDR3 is 12 amino acids. V lost 4 bases and J 3 bases, leaving 6 bases between the germline ends. The DNA of the CDR3 is TGTGCCAGTAGTAGGGGCCACTATGGCTACACCTTC. Translating it yields CASSRGHYGYTF.

The rearrangement joins TRBV6-5 to TRBJ1-5; the D gene is possibly TRBD1 (5 bases). The CDR3 has 13 residues. Germline loops: CDR1 MNHEY, CDR2 SVGAGI. Trimming took off 6 bases at V and 6 bases at J, with 12 bases between the two ends. CDR3 protein: CASRKGEGQPQHF. The CDR3 coding sequence is TGTGCCAGCAGGAAAGGGGAGGGTCAGCCCCAGCATTTT.

This clone came up once. The chain combines TRBV19 with TRBJ1-2, with 8 positions matching TRBD1. Germline values: CDR1 LNHDA, CDR2 SQIVND (reference sequence). V dropped 2 bases and J dropped 1; count of bases not matched to a gene: 9. This CDR3 is 17 amino acids long. CDR3 coding DNA: TGTGCCAGTAGTATACAGGGGGCGCGATCCGGTAACTATGGCTACACCTTC. Its translation: CASSIQGARSGNYGYTF.

This sequence joins TRBV7-2 and TRBJ2-4; D unclear. CDR1 is SGHTA, CDR2 FQGNSA, per germline. This CDR3 is built from 14 residues. V dropped 1 base and J dropped 5 bases, with 9 bases sitting between them. CDR3 DNA: TGTGCCAGCAGCTTAGTTTCCACCGAAAACATTCAGTACTTC. It codes for CASSLVSTENIQYF.

This chain connects TRBV7-8 to TRBJ1-3, with D perhaps TRBD1 (6 bases). This CDR3 has 14 residues. Trimming pared 3 bases from V and 5 bases from J, leaving 11 bases between. Germline V gene lookup returns CDR1 SGHVS and CDR2 FQNEAQ. The CDR3 coding sequence is TGTGCCAGCAGCTTGGGGACACAGAGAAACACCATATATTTT. Translated, it gives CASSLGTQRNTIYF.

The chain joins TRBV7-2 to TRBJ2-7, with a possible D match to TRBD2 (5 bases). There are 15 residues in the CDR3. The V gene lost 4 bases and the J gene lost 0 bases, with 13 bases spanning the gap. The germline V gene encodes CDR1 SGHTA and CDR2 FQGNSA. The CDR3 DNA is TGTGCCAGCAGCTCAAACATGGGGAGCTCCTACGAGCAGTACTTC. Protein: CASSSNMGSSYEQYF.